One sample yielded the 25 T cell receptor beta chains listed below, sequenced in a study of a mutant IDH1 vaccine in newly diagnosed glioma. No cognate antigen is known for these TCRs. TCRdb's table, derived via immunoSEQ multiplex PCR, lists solely in-frame clones and lacks some. The sample has around 60,000 clones; approximately 81% are singletons. The time point here: week 23, last vaccination. Each dose delivered 300 ug of mutant IDH1 20-mer peptide subcutaneously with imiquimod. Sequenced here: PBMCs, sampled from a glioma patient whose treatment included an IDH1 peptide vaccine. These receptors originate from a man aged 25-45 years with glioma.

The chain carries TRBV6-5 and TRBJ2-7; unclear D gene. This CDR3 contains 12 residues. V dropped 0 bases and J dropped 5 bases, with 5 bases sitting between them. Germline V gene lookup returns CDR1 MNHEY and CDR2 SVGAGI. CDR3 residues: CASSYSGHEQYF. Here the CDR3 DNA reads TGTGCCAGCAGTTACTCGGGCCACGAGCAGTACTTC.

The rearrangement links TRBV18 to TRBJ2-3, with 8 positions matching TRBD2. Germline values: CDR1 KGHSH, CDR2 LQKENI. The CDR3 covers 15 residues. With 6 bases clipped from V and 4 bases from J, the junction kept 9 bases outside the gene matches. The CDR3 protein is CASSHEGLVADTQYF. For the CDR3, the DNA is TGTGCCAGCTCCCATGAGGGACTAGTTGCAGATACGCAGTATTTT. The full variable domain, its missing parts supplied by reference TRBV18 and TRBJ2-3, is NAGVMQNPRHLVRRRGQEARLRCSPMKGHSHVYWYRQLPEEGLKFMVYLQKENIIDESGMPKERFSAEFPKEGPSILRIQQVVRGDSAAYFCASSHEGLVADTQYFGPGTRLTVL.

The rearrangement uses TRBV5-1 and TRBJ1-2; D is perhaps TRBD1 (5 bases). V gave up 2 bases and J gave up 3 bases, with 17 bases separating them. This CDR3 spans 16 amino acids. The V gene's germline CDR1 is SGHRS and CDR2 YFSETQ. In nucleotides, the CDR3 is TGCGCCAGCAGCTTAAATTCCGAGCAGGGACACTATGGCTACACCTTC. Its protein is CASSLNSEQGHYGYTF. Together with reference TRBV5-1 and TRBJ1-2, the CDR3 gives the full variable domain: KAGVTQTPRYLIKTRGQQVTLSCSPISGHRSVSWYQQTPGQGLQFLFEYFSETQRNKGNFPGRFSGRQFSNSRSEMNVSTLELGDSALYLCASSLNSEQGHYGYTFGSGTRLTVV.

Comments on this clone: The sample carries other DNA sequences with the same CDR3. The chain uses TRBV14 and TRBJ2-3; the D is unclear. Per the germline V gene, CDR1 is SGHDN and CDR2 is FVKESK. The CDR3 extends over 18 amino acids. Trimming removed 0 bases at V and 2 bases at J, with 18 bases between. CDR3 loop: CASSQDIFRPPYTDTQYF. In nucleotides, the CDR3 is TGTGCCAGCAGCCAAGACATTTTTAGGCCACCATACACAGATACGCAGTATTTT.

The chain recombines TRBV19 with TRBJ2-5; 8 bases line up with TRBD1. Germline-derived CDR1 and CDR2 are LNHDA and SQIVND (reference sequence). The CDR3 covers 14 residues. V was clipped by 5 bases and J by 3 bases; unmatched bases: 5. The CDR3 DNA reads as TGTGCCAGTAGTCCCCGACAGGGGAAAGAGACCCAGTACTTC. Amino acid sequence: CASSPRQGKETQYF.

This chain uses TRBV11-2 with TRBJ2-7; TRBD1 might be the D (6 bases). V lost 5 bases and J lost 1, with 9 bases in between. This CDR3 comprises 13 residues. From germline, CDR1 is SGHAT and CDR2 FQNNGV. The CDR3 is CASSATGSYEQYF. The CDR3 DNA sequence: TGTGCCAGCAGCGCAACAGGGTCCTACGAGCAGTACTTC.

V is TRBV13 and J is TRBJ2-3, with 8 bases identical to TRBD2. Germline V lookup: CDR1 PRHDT, CDR2 FYEKMQ (reference sequence). The CDR3 sequence is 17 residues long. Trimming cost V 4 bases and J 2 bases; bases outside gene matches: 11. The CDR3 sequence: CASSSLSSGDLTDTQYF. CDR3 DNA sequence: TGTGCCAGCAGCTCCCTTAGTAGCGGGGACCTCACAGATACGCAGTATTTT.

The V and J genes are TRBV2 and TRBJ2-5; either TRBD1 or TRBD2 may supply D (5 bases each). The DNA end favors TRBJ2-7, so the J call may be wrong. Germline loops: CDR1 SNHLY, CDR2 FYNNEI. The CDR3 has 14 residues. The DNA for the CDR3 is TGTGCCAGCAGTGAACAGGGTGCGGGCTACGAGCAGTACTTC. Protein sequence: CASSEQGAGYEQYF.

This clone appeared a single time. This rearrangement joins TRBV28 to TRBJ1-2; no reliable D call. This CDR3 is 15 amino acids long. Germline V gene lookup returns CDR1 MDHEN and CDR2 SYDVKM. Trimming removed 2 bases at V and 4 bases at J, with 14 bases between. The DNA for the CDR3 is TGTGCCAGCAGTTTAAACCCAGGATTAAGCTATGGCTACACCTTC. It specifies CASSLNPGLSYGYTF.

In this sample, this clone turned up once. The gene calls are TRBV12-5 and TRBJ2-7; no reliable D call. The CDR3 is 14 residues long. Germline V lookup: CDR1 LGHNT, CDR2 FRNRAP. Trimming removed 6 bases from V and 3 bases from J, with 15 bases in between. CDR3 sequence reads: CASGPHGPVYEQYF. In DNA, the CDR3 is TGTGCTAGTGGCCCGCACGGCCCAGTCTACGAGCAGTACTTC. Complete variable domain (other parts from reference TRBV12-5 and TRBJ2-7): DARVTQTPRHKVTEMGQEVTMRCQPILGHNTVFWYRQTMMQGLELLAYFRNRAPLDDSGMPKDRFSAEMPDATLATLKIQPSEPRDSAVYFCASGPHGPVYEQYFGPGTRLTVT.

For the CDR3, the DNA is TGTGCCAGCAGTTTAGGGACTAGCGGCACCGGGGAGCTGTTTTTT. Translating it yields CASSLGTSGTGELFF. This chain uses TRBV27 with TRBJ2-2; 11 bases line up with TRBD2. Germline-derived CDR1 and CDR2 are MNHEY and SMNVEV (reference sequence). The ends lost 2 bases at V and 4 bases at J; junction bases unmatched: 0. The CDR3 contains 15 residues.

The V and J genes are TRBV5-1 and TRBJ1-6, with 7 positions matching TRBD1. The V gene end was trimmed by 0 bases and the J gene end by 7 bases; junction bases not matched to a gene: 4. Germline loops: CDR1 SGHRS, CDR2 YFSETQ. The CDR3 runs to 15 residues. Written as DNA, the CDR3 is TGCGCCAGCAGCTTGGGACAGGGAGGGAATTCACCCCTCCACTTT. This gives the protein CASSLGQGGNSPLHF.

This clone has a handful of counts. The V and J genes are TRBV28 and TRBJ1-1, with 9 positions matching TRBD1. Germline V gene lookup returns CDR1 MDHEN and CDR2 SYDVKM. CDR3 length: 15 residues. J gave up 1 base and V 3 bases, and 3 bases lay outside the gene matches. The CDR3 sequence is CASSFWGQGNTEAFF. The CDR3, as DNA: TGTGCCAGCAGTTTTTGGGGACAGGGGAACACTGAAGCTTTCTTT. Full variable domain (missing parts from reference TRBV28 and TRBJ1-1): DVKVTQSSRYLVKRTGEKVFLECVQDMDHENMFWYRQDPGLGLRLIYFSYDVKMKEKGDIPEGYSVSREKKERFSLILESASTNQTSMYLCASSFWGQGNTEAFFGQGTRLTVV.

The chain employs TRBV5-1 and TRBJ2-7; TRBD1 or TRBD2 may be the D gene (5 bases each). CDR3 length: 16 residues. V was trimmed by 4 bases and J by 5 bases, leaving 22 bases between them. Per germline, CDR1 SGHRS and CDR2 YFSETQ. Written as DNA, the CDR3 is TGCGCCAGCAGCCCGGATGAGGGACCTCAGTTACACGAGCAGTACTTC. Its protein is CASSPDEGPQLHEQYF.

The gene calls are TRBV29-1 and TRBJ1-2, with D possibly matching TRBD1 (6 bases). The CDR3 sequence is 15 residues long. Trimming cost V 6 bases and J 2 bases, with 19 bases left between them. In germline, CDR1 is SQVTM, CDR2 ANQGSEA. CDR3 sequence reads: CSVTLSGGANYGYTF. Here the CDR3 DNA reads TGCAGCGTAACTCTTTCGGGGGGCGCCAACTATGGCTACACCTTC. Combining the CDR3 with reference TRBV29-1 and TRBJ1-2 gives the whole variable domain SAVISQKPSRDICQRGTSLTIQCQVDSQVTMMFWYRQQPGQSLTLIATANQGSEATYESGFVIDKFPISRPNLTFSTLTVSNMSPEDSSIYLCSVTLSGGANYGYTFGSGTRLTVV.

The genes are TRBV28 and TRBJ1-5; D is unclear. Trimming took 3 bases from V and 5 from J, leaving 11 bases between them. Germline values: CDR1 MDHEN, CDR2 SYDVKM. The CDR3 is 14 residues long. This chain's CDR3 is CASSFGKWYQPQHF. The CDR3 coding sequence is TGTGCCAGCAGTTTCGGGAAGTGGTATCAGCCCCAGCATTTT.

The genes are TRBV27 and TRBJ2-1, with D perhaps TRBD1 or TRBD2 (6 bases each). Germline V lookup: CDR1 MNHEY, CDR2 SMNVEV (reference sequence). This CDR3 contains 13 residues. V was shortened by 2 bases and J by 7 bases, with 9 bases between the two germline ends. CDR3 DNA sequence: TGTGCCAGCAGTTTAAGGGGGAGGAATGAGCAGTTCTTC. Translating gives CASSLRGRNEQFF.

The chain employs TRBV29-1 and TRBJ1-1, with D maybe TRBD1 (6 bases). V lost 2 bases and J lost 0, with 16 bases in between. This CDR3 has 16 residues. Germline V gene lookup returns CDR1 SQVTM and CDR2 ANQGSEA. The CDR3 bases are TGCAGCGTTGAAACGGAGAGGGGGGCCATGAACACTGAAGCTTTCTTT. Its translation is CSVETERGAMNTEAFF.

The gene calls are TRBV19 and TRBJ1-5, with 7 nucleotides matching TRBD1. Looked up from germline, CDR1 is LNHDA and CDR2 is SQIVND (reference sequence). V gave up 6 bases and J gave up 0 bases; unmatched junction bases: 5. The CDR3 extends over 15 amino acids. The CDR3 reads CASSSGTDSNQPQHF. CDR3 DNA sequence: TGTGCCAGTAGCTCCGGGACAGATAGCAATCAGCCCCAGCATTTT. The full variable domain, in which reference TRBV19 and TRBJ1-5 provide the parts outside the CDR3, is DGGITQSPKYLFRKEGQNVTLSCEQNLNHDAMYWYRQDPGQGLRLIYYSQIVNDFQKGDIAEGYSVSREKKESFPLTVTSAQKNPTAFYLCASSSGTDSNQPQHFGDGTRLSIL.

The rearrangement uses TRBV4-2 and TRBJ1-5; possibly TRBD1 for D (5 bases). The CDR3 is made up of 16 amino acids. The V end lost 1 base, the J end lost 4 bases, and 14 bases lay between the germline ends. Germline values: CDR1 LGHNA, CDR2 YNFKEQ. In nucleotides, the CDR3 is TGTGCCAGCAGCCAAGCGGTCCAGGGCGCGAATCAGCCCCAGCATTTT. Protein sequence: CASSQAVQGANQPQHF.

This sequence joins TRBV11-2 and TRBJ1-2; weak D call: TRBD1 (6 bases). Trimming stripped 0 bases from V and 4 bases from J, with 15 bases between. Germline V lookup: CDR1 SGHAT, CDR2 FQNNGV. The CDR3 runs to 16 residues. This CDR3 is CASSLDSRDKAYGYTF. CDR3 sequence (DNA): TGTGCCAGCAGCTTAGATTCTCGGGACAAAGCCTATGGCTACACCTTC.

This chain joins TRBV7-8 and TRBJ1-2; D is possibly TRBD1 (5 bases). V was cut by 5 bases and J by 4 bases, with 17 bases left in between. The CDR3 has 15 amino acids. The germline CDR1 and CDR2 sequences are SGHVS and FQNEAQ. This CDR3 reads CASSPEGGGVYGYTF. In DNA, the CDR3 is TGTGCCAGCAGCCCGGAGGGCGGGGGGGTCTATGGCTACACCTTC.

The gene calls are TRBV18 and TRBJ2-1; no clear D. The CDR3 length is 16 residues. The germline V gene has CDR1 KGHSH and CDR2 LQKENI. The V end was cut by 1 base, the J end by 0 bases, with 10 bases between. CDR3 nucleotides: TGTGCCAGCTCACCACAGGGCAGCAGCTCCTACAATGAGCAGTTCTTC. Its translation: CASSPQGSSSYNEQFF.

The CDR3 protein is CASSADRAYGYTF. The DNA of the CDR3 is TGTGCCAGCAGTGCCGACAGGGCCTATGGCTACACCTTC. The J gene is TRBJ1-2, the V gene TRBV27; TRBD1 aligns across 7 bases. The J segment lost 4 bases and the V segment lost 5 bases, leaving 4 bases of the junction unmatched. The CDR3 sequence is 13 residues long. From germline, CDR1 is MNHEY and CDR2 SMNVEV (reference sequence).

This chain connects TRBV19 to TRBJ2-1, with 9 bases aligning to TRBD2. The CDR3 spans 17 residues. Trimming cost V 1 base and J 3 bases; bases outside gene matches: 7. CDR1 is LNHDA and CDR2 is SQIVND in the germline V gene (reference sequence). The CDR3 spells CASSIGSGGLYYNEQFF. The CDR3 DNA is TGTGCCAGTAGTATAGGCAGCGGGGGGCTCTACTACAATGAGCAGTTCTTC.